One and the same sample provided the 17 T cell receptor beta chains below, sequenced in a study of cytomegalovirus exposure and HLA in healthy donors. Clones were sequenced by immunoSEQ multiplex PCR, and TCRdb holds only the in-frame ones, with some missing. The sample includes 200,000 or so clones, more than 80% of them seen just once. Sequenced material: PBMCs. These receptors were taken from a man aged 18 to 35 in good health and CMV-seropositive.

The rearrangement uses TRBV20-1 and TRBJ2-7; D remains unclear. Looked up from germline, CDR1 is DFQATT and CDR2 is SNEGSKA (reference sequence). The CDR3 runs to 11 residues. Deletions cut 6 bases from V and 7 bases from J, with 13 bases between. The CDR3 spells CSAPGGGEQYF. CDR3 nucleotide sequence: TGCAGTGCCCCGGGTGGTGGGGAGCAGTACTTC.

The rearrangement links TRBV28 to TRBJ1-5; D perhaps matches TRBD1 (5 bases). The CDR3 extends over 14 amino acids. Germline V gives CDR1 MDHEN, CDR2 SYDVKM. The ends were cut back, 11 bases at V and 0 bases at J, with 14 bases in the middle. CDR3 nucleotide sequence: TGTGCCGGGGGGGAGCGGTTTAGCAATCAGCCCCAGCATTTT. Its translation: CAGGERFSNQPQHF.

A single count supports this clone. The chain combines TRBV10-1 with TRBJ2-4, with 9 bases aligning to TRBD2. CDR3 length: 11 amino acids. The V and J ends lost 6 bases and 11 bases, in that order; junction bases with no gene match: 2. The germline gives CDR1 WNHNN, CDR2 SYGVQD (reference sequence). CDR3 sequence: CASRKREVQYF. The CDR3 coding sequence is TGCGCCAGCAGAAAGCGGGAGGTTCAGTACTTC.

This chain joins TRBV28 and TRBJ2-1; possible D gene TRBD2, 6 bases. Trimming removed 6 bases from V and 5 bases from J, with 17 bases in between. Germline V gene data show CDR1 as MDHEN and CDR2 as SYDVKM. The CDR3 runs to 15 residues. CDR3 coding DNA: TGTGCCAGCAGGCCTCGCACTAGCAGTAACAATGAGCAGTTCTTC. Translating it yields CASRPRTSSNNEQFF. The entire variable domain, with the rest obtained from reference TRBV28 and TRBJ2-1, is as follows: DVKVTQSSRYLVKRTGEKVFLECVQDMDHENMFWYRQDPGLGLRLIYFSYDVKMKEKGDIPEGYSVSREKKERFSLILESASTNQTSMYLCASRPRTSSNNEQFFGPGTRLTVL.

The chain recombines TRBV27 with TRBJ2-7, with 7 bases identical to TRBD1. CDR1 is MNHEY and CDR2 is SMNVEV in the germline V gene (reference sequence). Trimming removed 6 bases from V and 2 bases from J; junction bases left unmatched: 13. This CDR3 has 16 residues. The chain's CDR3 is CASSSSPGTETYEQYF. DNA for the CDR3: TGTGCCAGCAGCTCTTCCCCCGGGACAGAGACCTACGAGCAGTACTTC.

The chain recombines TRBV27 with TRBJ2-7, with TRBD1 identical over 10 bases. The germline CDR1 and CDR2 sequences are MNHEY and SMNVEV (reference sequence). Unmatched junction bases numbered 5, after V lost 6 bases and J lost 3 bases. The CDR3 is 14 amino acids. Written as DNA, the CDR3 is TGTGCCAGCAGACAGACAGGGGGCGTCTACGAGCAGTACTTC. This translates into CASRQTGGVYEQYF.

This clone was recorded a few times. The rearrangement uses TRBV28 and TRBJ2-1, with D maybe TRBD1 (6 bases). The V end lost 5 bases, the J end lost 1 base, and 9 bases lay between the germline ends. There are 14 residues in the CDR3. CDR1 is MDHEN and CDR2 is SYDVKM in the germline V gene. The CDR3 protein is CASSPQGSYNEQFF. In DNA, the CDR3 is TGTGCCAGCAGTCCACAGGGATCCTACAATGAGCAGTTCTTC. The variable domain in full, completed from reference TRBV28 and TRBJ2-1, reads DVKVTQSSRYLVKRTGEKVFLECVQDMDHENMFWYRQDPGLGLRLIYFSYDVKMKEKGDIPEGYSVSREKKERFSLILESASTNQTSMYLCASSPQGSYNEQFFGPGTRLTVL.

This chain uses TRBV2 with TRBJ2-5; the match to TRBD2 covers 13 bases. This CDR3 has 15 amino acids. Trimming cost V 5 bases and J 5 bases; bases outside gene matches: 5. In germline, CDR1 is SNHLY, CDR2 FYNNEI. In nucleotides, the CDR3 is TGTGCCAGCAGTAAACTAGCGGGAGGGTTCGAGACCCAGTACTTC. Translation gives CASSKLAGGFETQYF.

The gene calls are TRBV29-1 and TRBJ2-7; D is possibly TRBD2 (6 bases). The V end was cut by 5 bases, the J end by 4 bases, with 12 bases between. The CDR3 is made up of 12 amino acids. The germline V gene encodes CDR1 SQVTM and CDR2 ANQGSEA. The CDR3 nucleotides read TGCAGCGTTCAAAAGGGGAGGTACGAGCAGTACTTC. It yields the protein CSVQKGRYEQYF.

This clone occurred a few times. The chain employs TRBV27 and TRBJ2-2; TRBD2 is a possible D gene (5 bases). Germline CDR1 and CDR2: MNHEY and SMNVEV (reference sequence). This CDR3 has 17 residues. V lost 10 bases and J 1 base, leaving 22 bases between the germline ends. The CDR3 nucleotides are TGTGCCACCCACAGCGGCTGGGCGACCGGGAACACCGGGGAGCTGTTTTTT. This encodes CATHSGWATGNTGELFF.

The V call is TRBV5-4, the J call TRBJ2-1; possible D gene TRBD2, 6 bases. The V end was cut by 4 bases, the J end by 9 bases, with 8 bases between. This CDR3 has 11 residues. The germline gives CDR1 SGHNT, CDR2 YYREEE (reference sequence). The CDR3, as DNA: TGTGCCAGCAGCCTGACTAGTGAGCAGTTCTTC. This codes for CASSLTSEQFF.

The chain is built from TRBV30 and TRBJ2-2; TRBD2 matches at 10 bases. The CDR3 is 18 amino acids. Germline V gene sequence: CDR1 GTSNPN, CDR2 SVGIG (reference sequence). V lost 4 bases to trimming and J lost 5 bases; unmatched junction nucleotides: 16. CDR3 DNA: TGTGCCTGGAAAAGATCGAAGCGGGAGGGCCCGGGGACCGGGGAGCTGTTTTTT. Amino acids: CAWKRSKREGPGTGELFF.

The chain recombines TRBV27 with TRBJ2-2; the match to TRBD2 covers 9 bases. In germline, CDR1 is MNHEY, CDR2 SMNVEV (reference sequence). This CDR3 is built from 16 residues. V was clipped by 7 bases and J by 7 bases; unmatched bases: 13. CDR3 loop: CASTPITSGRLGELFF. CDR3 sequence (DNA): TGTGCCAGCACCCCCATTACAAGCGGGAGGCTCGGGGAGCTGTTTTTT.

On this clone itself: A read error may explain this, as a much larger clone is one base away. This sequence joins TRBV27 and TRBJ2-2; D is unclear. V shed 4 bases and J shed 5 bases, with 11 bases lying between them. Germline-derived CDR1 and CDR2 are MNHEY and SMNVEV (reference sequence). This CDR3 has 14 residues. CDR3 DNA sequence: TGTGCCAGCAGTTCCACGCAGGAAACCGGGGAGCTGTTTTTT. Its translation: CASSSTQETGELFF.

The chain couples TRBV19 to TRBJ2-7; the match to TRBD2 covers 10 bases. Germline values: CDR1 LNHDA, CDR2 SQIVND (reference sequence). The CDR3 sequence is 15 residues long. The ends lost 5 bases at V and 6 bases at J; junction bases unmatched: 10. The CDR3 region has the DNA TGTGCCAGTAGTCCGAGCGGGAGGGCCTCGGGCGAGCAGTACTTC. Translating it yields CASSPSGRASGEQYF. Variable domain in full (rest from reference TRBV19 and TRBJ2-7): DGGITQSPKYLFRKEGQNVTLSCEQNLNHDAMYWYRQDPGQGLRLIYYSQIVNDFQKGDIAEGYSVSREKKESFPLTVTSAQKNPTAFYLCASSPSGRASGEQYFGPGTRLTVT.

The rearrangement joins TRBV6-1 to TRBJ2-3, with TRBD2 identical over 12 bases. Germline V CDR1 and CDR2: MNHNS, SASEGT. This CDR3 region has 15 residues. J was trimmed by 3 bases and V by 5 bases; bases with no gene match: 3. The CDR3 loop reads CASSRLAGATDTQYF. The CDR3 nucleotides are TGTGCCAGCAGTAGACTAGCGGGAGCAACAGATACGCAGTATTTT.

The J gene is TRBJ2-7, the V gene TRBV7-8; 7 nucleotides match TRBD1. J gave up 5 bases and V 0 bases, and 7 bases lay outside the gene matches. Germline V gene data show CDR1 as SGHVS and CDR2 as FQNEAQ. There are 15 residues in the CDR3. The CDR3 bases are TGTGCCAGCAGCTTAGCTATAGAGGGGGCCCACGAGCAGTACTTC. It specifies CASSLAIEGAHEQYF.